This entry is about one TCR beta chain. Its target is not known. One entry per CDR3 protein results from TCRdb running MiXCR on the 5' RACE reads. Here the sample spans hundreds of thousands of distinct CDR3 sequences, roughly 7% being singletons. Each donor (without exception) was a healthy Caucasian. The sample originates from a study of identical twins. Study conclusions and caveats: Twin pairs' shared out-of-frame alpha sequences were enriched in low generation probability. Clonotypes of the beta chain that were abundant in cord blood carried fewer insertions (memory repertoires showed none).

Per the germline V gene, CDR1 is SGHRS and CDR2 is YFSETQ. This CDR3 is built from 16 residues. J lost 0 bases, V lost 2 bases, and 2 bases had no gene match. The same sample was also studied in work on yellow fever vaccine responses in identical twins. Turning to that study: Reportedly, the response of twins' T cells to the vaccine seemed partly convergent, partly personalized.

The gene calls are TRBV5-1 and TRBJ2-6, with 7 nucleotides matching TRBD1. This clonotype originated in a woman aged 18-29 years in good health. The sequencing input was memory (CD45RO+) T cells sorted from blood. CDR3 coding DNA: TGCGCCAGCAGCTTAGGACAGGCCTCTGGGGCCAACGTCCTGACTTTC. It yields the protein CASSLGQASGANVLTF.